Listed below are T cell receptor beta chains from one sample, sequenced in a study of blood T cell repertoires in COVID-19. Here immunoSEQ multiplex PCR was the method, and the copy in TCRdb shows in-frame clones only, minus some. This table has fewer than 150,000 clones, around 80% appearing once. The sample taken for sequencing was PBMCs or T cells enriched from blood (not recorded which). These receptors all stem from a woman aged 18-30 years who had been exposed to COVID-19. Each CDR3 is given with its conserved first and last residue. A D gene is named only where the DNA matches it firmly. Part of the rows lack a size; the others show once, few, many or a class for expanded clones.

d_gene	j_gene	v_gene	abundance	CDR3nt	CDR3aa
TRBD1	TRBJ1-2	TRBV6-5	-	TGTGCCAGCAGTACGACAGGGCCTTTTGGCTACACCTTC	CASSTTGPFGYTF
-	TRBJ2-1	TRBV19	-	TGTGCCAGTCGGGGGACCCCCGGCAATGAGCAGTTCTTC	CASRGTPGNEQFF
-	TRBJ1-3	TRBV9	once	TGTGCCAGCAGCGTACGCGGAGGGATACCGGACGACACCATATATTTT	CASSVRGGIPDDTIYF
TRBD2	TRBJ2-1	TRBV25-1	-	TGTGCCAGCGTCCAGGGGGCAGGACTAGCGGATGTCAATGAGCAGTTCTTC	CASVQGAGLADVNEQFF
TRBD1	TRBJ1-2	TRBV10-3	-	TGTGCCATCAGTGACAGGGGGGCAAACTATGGCTACACCTTC	CAISDRGANYGYTF
-	TRBJ2-3	TRBV24-1	once	TGTGCCACCAGTGATCGTTCCTTTCGCGGCACAGATACGCAGTATTTT	CATSDRSFRGTDTQYF
-	TRBJ1-6	TRBV25-1	-	TGTGCCAGCAGTGAACCGAGATGGGGCGACTCACCCCTCCACTTT	CASSEPRWGDSPLHF
TRBD2	TRBJ2-7	TRBV28	-	TGTGCCAGCATTGTCGACACGGGAGGCGAGCAGTACTTC	CASIVDTGGEQYF
-	TRBJ2-7	TRBV4-2	-	TGTGCCAGCAGCCAAGAGGATGGGTCCCACGGGGAGCAGTACTTC	CASSQEDGSHGEQYF
-	TRBJ2-5	TRBV25-1	once	TGTGCCAGCAGTCCAGGGCCGACGGATGCCCAGTACTTC	CASSPGPTDAQYF
-	TRBJ1-2	TRBV30	-	TGTGCCTGGAGGGGCCCTGGGGAACAGGAGACCTTC	CAWRGPGEQETF
TRBD1	TRBJ2-3	TRBV5-5	-	TGTGCCAGCAGCCAACGGGACAGGGCCTACACAGATACGCAGTATTTT	CASSQRDRAYTDTQYF
-	TRBJ1-1	TRBV7-9	-	TGTGCCAGCAGCCTCAGGGAAGGGGGCACTGAAGCTTTCTTT	CASSLREGGTEAFF
-	TRBJ2-1	TRBV7-6	-	TGTGCCAGCAGCTTAGGTACAGGTACGCAGTTCTTC	CASSLGTGTQFF
-	TRBJ1-1	TRBV6-2/TRBV6-3	once	TGTGCCAGCAGTTCGATGTCTCGGGCTGAAGCTTTCTTT	CASSSMSRAEAFF
TRBD2	TRBJ2-2	TRBV5-4	once	TGTGCCAGCAGCTTGGCGTCTAGCGGGAGCCGGGAGCTGTTTTTT	CASSLASSGSRELFF
-	TRBJ1-1	TRBV6-2/TRBV6-3	-	TGTGCCAGCAGCTCAGGGGCCCCCTCTTTGGCTTTCTTT	CASSSGAPSLAFF
-	TRBJ2-7	TRBV9	-	TGTGCCAGCAGCGAAGCCGGGTTAAACTACGAGCAGTACTTC	CASSEAGLNYEQYF
-	TRBJ1-1	TRBV7-9	-	TGTGCCAGCAGCCCCCAGGTATTGGGAGTGAACACTGAAGCTTTCTTT	CASSPQVLGVNTEAFF
-	TRBJ1-2	TRBV7-2	-	TGTGCCAGCAGCTTAGCTCAGGAATATTATGGCTACACCTTC	CASSLAQEYYGYTF
TRBD1	TRBJ2-2	TRBV5-5	-	TGTGCCAGCAGCGAAGGCCAATACAGGGGGCAGGGCACCGGGGAGCTGTTTTTT	CASSEGQYRGQGTGELFF
-	TRBJ1-1	TRBV19	-	TGTGCCAGTCAGGGGTCGAGCACTGAAGCTTTCTTT	CASQGSSTEAFF
-	TRBJ2-1	TRBV2	-	TGTGCCAGCAGATCGAATACAGGTAATGAGCAGTTCTTC	CASRSNTGNEQFF
-	TRBJ1-2	TRBV30	-	TGTGCCTGGACAGGGGCCCCCAACTATGGCTACACCTTC	CAWTGAPNYGYTF